The present entry profiles one TCR beta chain with its context. In its sample, this clone was seen once. Its binding antigen is unknown. Per-base qualities were not stored, and no clone one base away is much larger. Using the deep immunoSEQ assay, TCR CDR3 regions were amplified from genomic DNA by multiplex PCR. Genomic DNA extracted from each cell subset was distributed evenly over all wells of several immunoSEQ 96-well plates, and each plate served as one replicate. Each replicate PCR for sorted subsets received around 200 ng genomic DNA, equal to about 29,000 T cell genomes. Purified libraries were measured with a Qubit 3.0 fluorometer, size-checked on a Bioanalyzer 2100, and measured again with the KAPA Library Quantification kit. Every immunoSEQ 96-well plate was sequenced on a separate single-read 150-cycle Illumina NextSeq 550 flow cell. As for how the authors treated the data: Because the immunoSEQ output held only junctional sequences and lacked quality scores, the filtering could not match the filtering applied to full-length reads. To assign V/J genes and CDR3, sequences were annotated against IMGT germline references using PyIR, a Python wrapper for IgBLAST v1.9. Reads were filtered out if the reads had weak V/J assignments (E-value above 1e-6), no CDR3, stop codons, out-of-frame junctions, or ambiguous translated residues. A V3J clonotype was defined by an identical inferred V gene, J gene, and CDR3 amino acid sequence. Percentage overlap between repertoires was calculated by dividing the number of shared unique clonotypes by the size of the smaller repertoire. Repertoire richness was assessed with RTK rarefaction, the Chao1 estimator, and Recon v2.1 estimates of unobserved clonotypes. For all TCRbeta clonotypes obtained by the gDNA method from a few donors, generation probabilities were computed with OLGA. The table comes from immuneACCESS by way of TCRdb, which keeps in-frame sequences with V and J called. Part of the clones is missing from these tables; in studies checked, under half for an unresolved V gene and the rest for unknown reasons. Clone size and the V and J calls come from that table; the DNA yielded D and trimming. The sample yields 1,400,000 or so clones; approximately 98.5% were counted once. Around 0.33% of the sample rests with the top ten.

Donors were healthy HIV-negative adults with no recently reported acute infections or vaccinations. Only Caucasian adults living in Nashville, Tennessee, USA were represented among the donors. CD4+ T cells were enriched by magnetic negative selection; naive cells were then positively selected on CD45RA, and the negative fraction formed the memory subset. After blood collection by leukapheresis, PBMCs were isolated using Ficoll-Histopaque density gradient centrifugation and then cryopreserved in the vapor phase of liquid nitrogen. Purity and quantity of every magnetically sorted T cell population were checked by analytical flow cytometry. Genomic DNA was isolated from each sorted fraction and quantified by UV absorbance on a Nanodrop 2000c. The germline V gene (reference sequence) supplies CDR1 MNHEY and CDR2 SMNVEV. Trimming removed 1 base from V and 7 bases from J, leaving 22 bases between the germline ends. The CDR3 measures 18 amino acids from cysteine to phenylalanine. Of all the DNA, just the CDR3 is kept, 54 bases in frame from base 1.

This sample is part of a study of shared clonotypes between healthy human individuals (dated by TCRdb to 2018 to 2020). Regarding the complete study: A couple of women and a few men aged 18 to 49 years were included in the cohort. For each donor, three plates each were used for CD4 naive and CD4 memory, two plates were used for CD8 naive, and one plate was used for CD8 memory. The study deeply sequenced blood TCR repertoires of about 5 healthy adults to estimate repertoire size and the extent of clonotype sharing between individuals. To increase sequencing depth and limit assay-specific biases, TCR repertoire library preparation and sequencing were carried out by different laboratories using diverse techniques. Between about 0.94 and 8.9 billion PBMCs per donor were obtained by leukapheresis. What the research found in general, with its limitations: Even with the large sequencing depth, rarefaction of the sorted-subset datasets indicated that sequencing was incomplete. Pairwise subsampling led to the expectation that sequencing depth would affect the degree of clonotype sharing among donors. Sampling was limited to blood, and TCR repertoires in tissue likely differ from TCR repertoires in blood. When a handful of donors were compared, the shared fraction of clonotypes was about 5% for naive CD4, around 3.5% for naive CD8, roughly 2.5% for memory CD4, and about 0.36% for memory CD8. Naive subsets generally had larger estimated clonotype richness than memory subsets. The genetic and exposure-history diversity represented was limited by the small number of donors. Higher generation probabilities were observed for clonotypes shared by all four sorted-subset donors than for non-shared clonotypes.

The origin of this receptor is a man aged 25-45 years in good health. Sequenced input: naive CD4+ T cells sorted from blood. The cell subset or site label for this specimen denotes: CD45RA+ positively selected. The rearranged chain carries TRBV27 and TRBJ2-2; perhaps TRBD1 is the D gene, with 6 bases matching. At the DNA level, the sequence is TGTGCCAGCAGTTTATTATTCCCAGAGTCAAGAGGGGGCGGGGAGCTGTTTTTT. Translated, it gives CASSLLFPESRGGGELFF.